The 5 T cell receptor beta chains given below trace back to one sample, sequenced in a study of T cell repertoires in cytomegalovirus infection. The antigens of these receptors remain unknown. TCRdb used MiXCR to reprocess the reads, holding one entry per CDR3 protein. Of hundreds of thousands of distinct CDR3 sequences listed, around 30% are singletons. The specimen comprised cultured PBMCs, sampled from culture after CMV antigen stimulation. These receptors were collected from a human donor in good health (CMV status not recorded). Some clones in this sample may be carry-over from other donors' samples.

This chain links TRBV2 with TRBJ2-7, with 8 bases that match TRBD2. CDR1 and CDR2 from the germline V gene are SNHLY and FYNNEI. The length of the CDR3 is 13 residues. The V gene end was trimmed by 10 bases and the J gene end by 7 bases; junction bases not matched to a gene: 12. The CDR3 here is CATSGGLGEEQYF. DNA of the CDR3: TGTGCCACGAGCGGGGGCCTCGGTGAGGAGCAGTACTTC. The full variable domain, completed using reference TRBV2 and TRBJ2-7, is EPEVTQTPSHQVTQMGQEVILRCVPISNHLYFYWYRQILGQKVEFLVSFYNNEISEKSEIFDDQFSVERPDGSNFTLKIRSTKLEDSAMYFCATSGGLGEEQYFGPGTRLTVT.

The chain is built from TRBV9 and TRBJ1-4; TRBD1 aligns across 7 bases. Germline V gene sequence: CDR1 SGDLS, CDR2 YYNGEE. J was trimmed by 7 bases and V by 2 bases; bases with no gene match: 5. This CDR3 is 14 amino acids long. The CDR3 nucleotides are TGTGCCAGCAGCGTTCAGGGGGTGGCTGAAAAACTGTTTTTT. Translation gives CASSVQGVAEKLFF.

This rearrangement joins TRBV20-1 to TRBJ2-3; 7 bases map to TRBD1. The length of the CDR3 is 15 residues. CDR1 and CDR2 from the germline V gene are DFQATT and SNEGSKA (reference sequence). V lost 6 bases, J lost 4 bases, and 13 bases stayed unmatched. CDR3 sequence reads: CSAGHRGRGSDTQYF. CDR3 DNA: TGCAGTGCGGGACACAGGGGTCGAGGGTCAGATACGCAGTATTTT.

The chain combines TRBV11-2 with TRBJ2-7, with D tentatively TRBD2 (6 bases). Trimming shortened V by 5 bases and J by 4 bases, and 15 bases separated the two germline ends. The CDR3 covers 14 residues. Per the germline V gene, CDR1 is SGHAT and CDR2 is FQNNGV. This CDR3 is CASSGWDSAYEQYF. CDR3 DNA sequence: TGTGCCAGCAGCGGATGGGACTCGGCTTACGAGCAGTACTTC.

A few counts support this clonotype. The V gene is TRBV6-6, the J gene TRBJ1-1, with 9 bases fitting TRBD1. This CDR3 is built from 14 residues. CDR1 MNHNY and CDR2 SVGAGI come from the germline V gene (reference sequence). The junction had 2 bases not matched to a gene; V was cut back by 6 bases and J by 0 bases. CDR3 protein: CASSTGGLNTEAFF. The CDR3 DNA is TGTGCCAGCAGCACAGGGGGCTTGAACACTGAAGCTTTCTTT.